This TCR beta chain was observed in a study of CD8+CD57+ T cells in acquired aplastic anemia (dated by TCRdb to the late 2010s). As for the study more broadly: CD8+CD57+ expansion was defined as a frequency above the mean frequency observed in healthy subjects. Results the study describes overall, beyond this receptor: In patients, diversity was decreased in CD8+CD57+ cells compared with the total CD4+ and CD8+ cell pools. Between patients and healthy controls, no significant difference in CD8+ Simpson's diversity was found (P=0.060). Around 31 CD8+ CDR3 sequences were shared between patients and controls but appeared highly expressed in patients and within their immunodominant clones.

Flow cytometry had shown CD8+CD57+ cell expansion in the patients selected for sequencing. For 2 of the 12 patients, enough cells were available to additionally sequence CD8+CD57+ effector memory cells. Every patient had a diagnosis of severe acquired aplastic anemia based on International Study of Aplastic Anemia and Agranulocytosis and Camitta criteria. No patient had received any therapy when blood was sampled. CD8+CD57+ cells were bead-enriched, yielding a mean of roughly 1.5 ug of DNA. In the study, sorted CD4+ and CD8+ blood T cells from patients with severe aplastic anemia and from healthy subjects underwent deep sequencing of TCR repertoires. Patients were enrolled under clinicaltrials.gov protocols 00001620, 01623167, 00001397, 00071045, 00081523 and 00961064 in the USA. Ficoll-Paque density gradient centrifugation was used to isolate peripheral blood mononuclear cells. V loses 5 bases at its end and J loses 5 bases; junction bases beyond the gene matches: 15. There are 18 amino acids in the CDR3, from cysteine to phenylalanine inclusive. Here the CDR3 DNA is all that survives: 54 bases in frame from base 1. The germline V gene (reference sequence) gives CDR1 as LNHNV and CDR2 as YYDKDF.

About this clonotype: It lacks a known antigen. Base qualities are not at hand, and no much larger clone is one base apart.

Genomic DNA was used as template for profiling of TCR beta VDJ combinations and CDR3 sequences. TCR repertoire sequencing was run on an Illumina HiSeq 2000. Turning to the authors' computational methods: TRBV/TRBJ rearrangement plots, CDR3 size and DJ length profiles, and Simpson's diversity index were used to evaluate the repertoires. The most abundant DNA sequence in the deep sequencing data was taken as the immunodominant clone. CDR3 amino acid sequences were checked for sharing between subjects and were compared against published repertoires and the VDJdb database. TCRdb's own reprocessing of the public reads used fastp at Q25 and MiXCR and kept productive beta chains. Each entry is one CDR3 protein sequence, shown with its most common DNA and genes. TCRdb's processing, not the study's, gives the V and J calls here. Counted in this sample were 15,000 to 25,000 distinct CDR3 sequences; 30% to 50% of them appeared once. Of the sample, over 75% falls within the top ten clones.

This sequence originates from a human donor with aplastic anemia. This receptor chain uses TRBV15 and TRBJ2-1; 10 bases in between match TRBD2. The sequenced sample was CD8+CD57+ T cells sorted from PBMCs. The cell subset or site label corresponds to: bead-enriched CD8+CD57+ effector memory T cells from SAA patients. At the DNA level, the sequence is TGTGCCACCAGCCTAGCGGAGCGGGAGGGATGGGCTCACAATGAGCAGTTCTTC. This is translated as CATSLAEREGWAHNEQFF.